This TCR beta chain was sequenced in a study of shared clonotypes between healthy human individuals. Study as a whole: Donor ages ranged 18 to 49 years: a couple of women, a few men.

The CDR3 has 13 amino acids. The V gene's germline CDR1 is MNHEY and CDR2 SVGAGI. J gave up 2 bases and V 10 bases, and 7 bases lay outside the gene matches. Genomic DNA came from 85 million to 95 million PBMCs in unsorted samples. The assay ran at deep level. Data came from immunoSEQ multiplex PCR; TCRdb stores just in-frame clones and leaves some out. The sample consists of fewer than 550,000 clones, about 75% of them appearing once. Sequenced: PBMCs. The sequence came from a woman in her thirties or forties in good health. Some clones in this sample may be carry-over from other donors' samples. The V and J genes are TRBV6-5 and TRBJ2-7, with 8 bases matching TRBD2. The CDR3 region has the DNA TGTGCCACGGCCGGGGGGGGGCCCTACGAGCAGTACTTC. Protein sequence: CATAGGGPYEQYF.